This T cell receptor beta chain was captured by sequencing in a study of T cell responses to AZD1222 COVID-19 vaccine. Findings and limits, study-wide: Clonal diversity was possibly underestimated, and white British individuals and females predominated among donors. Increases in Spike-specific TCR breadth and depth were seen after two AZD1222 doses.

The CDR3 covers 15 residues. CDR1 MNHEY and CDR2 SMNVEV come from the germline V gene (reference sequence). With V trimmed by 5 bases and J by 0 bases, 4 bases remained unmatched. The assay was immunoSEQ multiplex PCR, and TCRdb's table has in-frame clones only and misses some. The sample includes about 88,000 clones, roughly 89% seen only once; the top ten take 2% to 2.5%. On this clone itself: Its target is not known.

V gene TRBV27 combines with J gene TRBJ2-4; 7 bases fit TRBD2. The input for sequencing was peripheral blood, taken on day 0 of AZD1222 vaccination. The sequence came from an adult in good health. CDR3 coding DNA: TGTGCCAGCAGTCCCGGGGGGTCAGCCAAAAACATTCAGTACTTC. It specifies CASSPGGSAKNIQYF.